Presented here are 6 T cell receptor beta chains from one specimen sequenced in a study of blood T cells in healthy people across ages. Primed by a sample-barcoded 5' primer and a J-beta primer mix, a second PCR proceeded for 7 to 11 cycles. TCRdb re-analysed the 5' RACE reads in MiXCR, keeping a single row per CDR3 protein. The data show around 1,700,000 distinct CDR3 sequences, 28% seen once. Input material: blood. These TCRs come from a woman younger than 45 in good health.

V is TRBV25-1 and J is TRBJ2-1; TRBD1 is a possible D gene (6 bases). The V end lost 6 bases, the J end lost 2 bases, and 11 bases lay between the germline ends. CDR3 length: 14 residues. The germline V gene has CDR1 MGHDK and CDR2 SYGVNS. The CDR3 DNA reads as TGTGCCAGCAGGGCCAGGGGCCCCTACAATGAGCAGTTCTTC. Amino acids: CASRARGPYNEQFF.

This clonotype was seen many times. The rearrangement joins TRBV7-9 to TRBJ2-7; 10 bases agree with TRBD1. Germline values: CDR1 SEHNR, CDR2 FQNEAQ (reference sequence). Trimming took 5 bases from V and 3 from J; bases not matched to a gene: 10. There are 16 residues in the CDR3. The CDR3 DNA follows: TGTGCCAGCAGCGGACGGGACAGGGGTGGCGGCTACGAGCAGTACTTC. Protein: CASSGRDRGGGYEQYF.

This clonotype was picked up many times. The chain joins TRBV7-2 to TRBJ2-5; unclear D gene. V was cut by 5 bases and J by 4 bases, with 5 bases left in between. CDR3 length: 11 residues. Looked up from germline, CDR1 is SGHTA and CDR2 is FQGNSA. CDR3 region: CASSHGETQYF. CDR3 in DNA: TGTGCCAGCAGCCACGGAGAGACCCAGTACTTC.

This clonotype was detected only a few times. Relative to the germline gene, one junction end is altered; a read error may explain this. This chain uses TRBV27 with TRBJ2-1; D unresolved. Germline values: CDR1 MNHEY, CDR2 SMNVEV (reference sequence). There are 15 residues in the CDR3. CDR3 sequence: CASSSTSVGNNEQCF. The DNA of the CDR3 is TGTGCCAGCAGTTCCACGAGTGTGGGTAACAATGAGCAGTGCTTC.

CDR3 in DNA: TGCAGTGCTAGAGACGGGAACAGGGGGCGCGCGGGAGGAAACACCATATATTTT. Its translation: CSARDGNRGRAGGNTIYF. This sequence joins TRBV20-1 and TRBJ1-3; 9 bases match TRBD1. This CDR3 has 18 residues. Germline lookup yields CDR1 DFQATT and CDR2 SNEGSKA (reference sequence). V lost 0 bases to trimming and J lost 4 bases; unmatched junction nucleotides: 13.

This clonotype appeared a few times. V gene TRBV18 combines with J gene TRBJ2-1; D tentatively fits TRBD1 or TRBD2 (5 bases each). Trimming pared 8 bases from V and 2 bases from J, leaving 16 bases between. This CDR3 comprises 15 residues. Germline-derived CDR1 and CDR2 are KGHSH and LQKENI. CDR3 bases: TGTGCCAGCCAAAACCGGGACGGAACCTACAATGAGCAGTTCTTC. It encodes CASQNRDGTYNEQFF.